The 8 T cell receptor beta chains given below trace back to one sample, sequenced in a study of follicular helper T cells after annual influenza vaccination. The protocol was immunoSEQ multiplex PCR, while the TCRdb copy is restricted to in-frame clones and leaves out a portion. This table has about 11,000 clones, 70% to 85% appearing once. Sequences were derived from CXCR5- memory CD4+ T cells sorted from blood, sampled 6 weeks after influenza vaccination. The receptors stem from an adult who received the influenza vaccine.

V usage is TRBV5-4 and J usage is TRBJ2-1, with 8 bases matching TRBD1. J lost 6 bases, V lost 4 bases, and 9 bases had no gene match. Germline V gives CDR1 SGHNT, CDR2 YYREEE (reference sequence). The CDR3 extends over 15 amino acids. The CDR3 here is CASSHGTGRTNEQFF. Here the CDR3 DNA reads TGTGCCAGCAGCCACGGGACAGGCCGCACCAATGAGCAGTTCTTC.

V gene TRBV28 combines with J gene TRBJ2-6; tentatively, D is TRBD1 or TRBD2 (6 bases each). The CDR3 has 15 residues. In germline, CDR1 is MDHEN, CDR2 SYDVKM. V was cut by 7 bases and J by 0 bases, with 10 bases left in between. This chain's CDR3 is CASKGGSSGANVLTF. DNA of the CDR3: TGTGCCAGCAAAGGGGGGAGCTCTGGGGCCAACGTCCTGACTTTC.

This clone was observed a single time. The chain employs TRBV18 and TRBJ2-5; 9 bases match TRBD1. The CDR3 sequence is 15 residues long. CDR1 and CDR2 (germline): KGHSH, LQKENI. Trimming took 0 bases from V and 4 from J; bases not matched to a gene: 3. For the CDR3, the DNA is TGTGCCAGCTCACCACCGGGACAGGGTGGAGAGACCCAGTACTTC. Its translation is CASSPPGQGGETQYF.

In nucleotides, the CDR3 is TGTGCCAGCAGCTTATTAGAGGACAATGAAAAACTGTTTTTT. Its protein is CASSLLEDNEKLFF. V gene TRBV7-8 combines with J gene TRBJ1-4; D unresolved. Trimming left V 2 bases short and J 5 bases short, with 9 bases between. CDR3 length: 14 amino acids. Per germline, CDR1 SGHVS and CDR2 FQNEAQ.

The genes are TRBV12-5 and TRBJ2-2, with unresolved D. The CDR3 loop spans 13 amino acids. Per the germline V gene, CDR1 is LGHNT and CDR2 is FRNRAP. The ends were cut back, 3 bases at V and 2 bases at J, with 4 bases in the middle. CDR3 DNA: TGTGCTAGTGGTTTTACCAACACCGGGGAGCTGTTTTTT. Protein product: CASGFTNTGELFF.

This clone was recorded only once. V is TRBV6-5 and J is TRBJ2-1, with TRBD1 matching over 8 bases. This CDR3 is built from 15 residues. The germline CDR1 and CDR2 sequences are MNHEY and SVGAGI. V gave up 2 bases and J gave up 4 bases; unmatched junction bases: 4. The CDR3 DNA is TGTGCCAGCAGTTACAGAGGACAGGGATACAATGAGCAGTTCTTC. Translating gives CASSYRGQGYNEQFF.

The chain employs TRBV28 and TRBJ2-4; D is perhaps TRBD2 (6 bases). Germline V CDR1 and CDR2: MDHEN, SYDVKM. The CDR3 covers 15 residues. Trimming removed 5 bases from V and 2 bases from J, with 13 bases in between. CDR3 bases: TGTGCCAGCAGTCCACCGGGGAGGACCAAAAACATTCAGTACTTC. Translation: CASSPPGRTKNIQYF.

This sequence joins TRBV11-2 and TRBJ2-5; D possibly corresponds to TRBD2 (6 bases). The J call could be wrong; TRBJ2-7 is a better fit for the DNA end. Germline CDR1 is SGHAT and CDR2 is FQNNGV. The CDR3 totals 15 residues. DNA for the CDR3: TGTGCCAGCAGCTTAAGGACGGGAGCCTCCTACGAGCAGTACTTC. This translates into CASSLRTGASYEQYF.